This T cell receptor beta chain was sequenced for a study of blood T cell repertoires in COVID-19. V lost 5 bases and J 5 bases, leaving 15 bases between the germline ends. The CDR3 sequence is 15 residues long. From germline, CDR1 is SGHAT and CDR2 FQNNGV. Per the original methods: Counts of nucleated cells, estimated from reference gene primer amplification, were obtained. Sequencing used immunoSEQ multiplex PCR; TCRdb keeps in-frame clones, though not all of them. The D gene and trimming were derived from the DNA, and the V and J assignments and clone size from that table. The sample lists around 120,000 clones; about 85% were seen once.

This chain connects TRBV11-2 to TRBJ2-2; maybe TRBD2 (6 bases). The receptor was isolated from a human donor in a cohort sampled during active COVID-19. Sequences were obtained from peripheral blood. The DNA of the CDR3 is TGTGCCAGCAGCAGGGACCGGGAGAGGACCGGGGAGCTGTTTTTT. It yields the protein CASSRDRERTGELFF.